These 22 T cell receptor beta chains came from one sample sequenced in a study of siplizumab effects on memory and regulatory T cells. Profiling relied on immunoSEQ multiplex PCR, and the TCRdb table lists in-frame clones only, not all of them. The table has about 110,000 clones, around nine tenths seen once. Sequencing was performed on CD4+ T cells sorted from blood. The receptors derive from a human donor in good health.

The chain's CDR3 is CASSPRVGRNTEAFF. In DNA, the CDR3 is TGTGCCAGCAGCCCCAGGGTTGGAAGGAACACTGAAGCTTTCTTT. This chain uses TRBV7-2 with TRBJ1-1; TRBD1 is a possible D gene (5 bases). The CDR3 runs 15 residues. With 5 bases removed from V and 1 base from J, the gap between germline ends came to 14 bases. CDR1 is SGHTA and CDR2 is FQGNSA in the germline V gene. Full variable domain (missing parts from reference TRBV7-2 and TRBJ1-1): GAGVSQSPSNKVTEKGKDVELRCDPISGHTALYWYRQSLGQGLEFLIYFQGNSAPDKSGLPSDRFSAERTGGSVSTLTIQRTQQEDSAVYLCASSPRVGRNTEAFFGQGTRLTVV.

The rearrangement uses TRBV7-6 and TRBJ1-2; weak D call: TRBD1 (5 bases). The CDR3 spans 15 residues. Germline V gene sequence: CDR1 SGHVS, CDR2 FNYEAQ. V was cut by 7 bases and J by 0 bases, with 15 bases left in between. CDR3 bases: TGTGCCAGCACCAGGGAGATGTCGGCTAACTATGGCTACACCTTC. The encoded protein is CASTREMSANYGYTF.

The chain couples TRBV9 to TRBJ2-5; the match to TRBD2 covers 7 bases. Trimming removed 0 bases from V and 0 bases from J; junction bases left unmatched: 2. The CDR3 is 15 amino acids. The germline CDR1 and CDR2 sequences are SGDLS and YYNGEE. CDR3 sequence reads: CASSVDSGYQETQYF. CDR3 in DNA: TGTGCCAGCAGCGTAGATAGCGGGTACCAAGAGACCCAGTACTTC.

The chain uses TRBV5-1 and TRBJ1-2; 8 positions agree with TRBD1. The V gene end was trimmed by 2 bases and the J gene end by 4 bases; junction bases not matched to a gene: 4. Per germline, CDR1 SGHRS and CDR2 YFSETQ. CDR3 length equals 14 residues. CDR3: CASSFGQGGYGYTF. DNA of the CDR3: TGCGCCAGCAGCTTCGGACAGGGAGGCTATGGCTACACCTTC.

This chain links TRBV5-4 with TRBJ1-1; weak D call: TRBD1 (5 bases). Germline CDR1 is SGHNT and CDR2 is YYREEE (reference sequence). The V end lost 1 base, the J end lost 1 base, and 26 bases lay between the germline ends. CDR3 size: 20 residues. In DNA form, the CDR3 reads TGTGCCAGCAGCTTGTTGAGGTTCGGTACCGTTGACAGCCGGAACACTGAAGCTTTCTTT. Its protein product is CASSLLRFGTVDSRNTEAFF.

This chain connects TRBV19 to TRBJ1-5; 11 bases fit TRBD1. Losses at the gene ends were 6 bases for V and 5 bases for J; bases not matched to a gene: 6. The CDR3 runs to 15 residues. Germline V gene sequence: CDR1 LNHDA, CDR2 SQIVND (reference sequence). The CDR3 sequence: CASSLGQGGDQPQHF. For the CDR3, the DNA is TGTGCCAGTAGCCTGGGACAGGGGGGCGATCAGCCCCAGCATTTT.

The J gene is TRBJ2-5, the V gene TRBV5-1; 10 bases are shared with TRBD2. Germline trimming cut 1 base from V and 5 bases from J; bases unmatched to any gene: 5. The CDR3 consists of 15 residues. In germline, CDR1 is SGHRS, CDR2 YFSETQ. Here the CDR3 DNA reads TGCGCCAGCAGCTTGCTAGCGGGGGAGGTGGAGACCCAGTACTTC. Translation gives CASSLLAGEVETQYF.

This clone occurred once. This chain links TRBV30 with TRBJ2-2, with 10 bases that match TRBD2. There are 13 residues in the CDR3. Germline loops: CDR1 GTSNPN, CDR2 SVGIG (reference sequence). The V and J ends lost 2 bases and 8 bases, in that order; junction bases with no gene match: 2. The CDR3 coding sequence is TGTGCCTGGAGTCTAGCGGGAGCGGGGGAGCTGTTTTTT. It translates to CAWSLAGAGELFF.

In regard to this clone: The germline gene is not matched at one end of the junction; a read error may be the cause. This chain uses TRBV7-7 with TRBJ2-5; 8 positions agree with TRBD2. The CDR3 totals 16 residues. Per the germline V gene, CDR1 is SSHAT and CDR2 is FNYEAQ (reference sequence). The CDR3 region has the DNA TGTGCTAGCAGCTTGGGGAGCGGGAGCCCACAAGAGACCCAGTACTTC. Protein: CASSLGSGSPQETQYF.

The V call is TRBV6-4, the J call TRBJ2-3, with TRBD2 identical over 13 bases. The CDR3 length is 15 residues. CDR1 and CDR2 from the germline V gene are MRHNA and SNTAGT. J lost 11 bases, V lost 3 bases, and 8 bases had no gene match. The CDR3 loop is CASSDLGTSGVKQYF. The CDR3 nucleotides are TGTGCCAGCAGTGATCTCGGGACTAGCGGGGTTAAGCAGTATTTT.

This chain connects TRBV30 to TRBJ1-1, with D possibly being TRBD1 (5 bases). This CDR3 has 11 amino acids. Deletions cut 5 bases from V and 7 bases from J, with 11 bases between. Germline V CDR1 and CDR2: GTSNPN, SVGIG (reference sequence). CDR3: CAWGWGFEAFF. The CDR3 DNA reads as TGTGCCTGGGGCTGGGGCTTTGAAGCTTTCTTT.

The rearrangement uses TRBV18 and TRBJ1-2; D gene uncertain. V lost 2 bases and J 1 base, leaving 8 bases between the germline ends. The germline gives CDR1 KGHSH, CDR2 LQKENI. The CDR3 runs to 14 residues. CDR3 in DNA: TGTGCCAGCTCACCAGGTGGAGGTAACTATGGCTACACCTTC. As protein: CASSPGGGNYGYTF.

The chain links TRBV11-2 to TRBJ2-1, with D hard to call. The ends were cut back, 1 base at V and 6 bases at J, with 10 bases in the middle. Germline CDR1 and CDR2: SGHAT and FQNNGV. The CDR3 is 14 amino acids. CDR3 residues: CASSLGFLTNEQFF. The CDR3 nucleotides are TGTGCCAGCAGCTTAGGATTTCTGACCAATGAGCAGTTCTTC. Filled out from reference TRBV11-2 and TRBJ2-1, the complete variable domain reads EAGVAQSPRYKIIEKRQSVAFWCNPISGHATLYWYQQILGQGPKLLIQFQNNGVVDDSQLPKDRFSAERLKGVDSTLKIQPAKLEDSAVYLCASSLGFLTNEQFFGPGTRLTVL.

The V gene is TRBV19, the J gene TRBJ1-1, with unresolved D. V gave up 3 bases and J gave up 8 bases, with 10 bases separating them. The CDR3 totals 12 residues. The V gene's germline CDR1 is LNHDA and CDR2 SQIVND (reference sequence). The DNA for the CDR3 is TGTGCCAGTAGTATTAGGCGGGGAGAAGCTTTCTTT. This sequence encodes CASSIRRGEAFF.

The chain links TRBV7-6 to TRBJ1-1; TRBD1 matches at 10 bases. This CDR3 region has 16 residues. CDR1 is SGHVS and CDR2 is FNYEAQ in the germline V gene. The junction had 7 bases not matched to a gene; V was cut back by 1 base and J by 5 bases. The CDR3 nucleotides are TGTGCCAGCAGCTTAGGACAGGGGGCGAGTCGGACTGAAGCTTTCTTT. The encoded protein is CASSLGQGASRTEAFF.

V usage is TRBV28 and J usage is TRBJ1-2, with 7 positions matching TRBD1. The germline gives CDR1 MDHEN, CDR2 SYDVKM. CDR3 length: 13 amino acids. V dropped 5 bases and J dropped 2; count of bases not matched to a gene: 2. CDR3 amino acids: CASSRQGNYGYTF. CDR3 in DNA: TGTGCCAGCAGTCGACAGGGCAACTATGGCTACACCTTC.

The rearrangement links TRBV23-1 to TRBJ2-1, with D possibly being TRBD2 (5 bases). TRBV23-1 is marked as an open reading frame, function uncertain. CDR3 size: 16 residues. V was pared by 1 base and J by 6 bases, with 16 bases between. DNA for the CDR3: TGCGCCAGCAGTCAATGTGGACTCTTTCTACCCAATGAGCAGTTCTTC. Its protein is CASSQCGLFLPNEQFF.

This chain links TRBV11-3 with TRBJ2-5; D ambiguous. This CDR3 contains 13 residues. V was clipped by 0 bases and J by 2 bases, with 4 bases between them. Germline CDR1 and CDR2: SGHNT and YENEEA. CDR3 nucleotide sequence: TGTGCCAGCAGCTTAGACAGACAAGAGACCCAGTACTTC. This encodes CASSLDRQETQYF.

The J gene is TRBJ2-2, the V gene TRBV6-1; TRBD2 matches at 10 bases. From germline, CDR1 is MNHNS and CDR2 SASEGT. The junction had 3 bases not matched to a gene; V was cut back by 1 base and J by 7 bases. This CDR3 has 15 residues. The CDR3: CASSEGASGSGELFF. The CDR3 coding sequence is TGTGCCAGCAGTGAAGGGGCTAGCGGGAGCGGGGAGCTGTTTTTT.

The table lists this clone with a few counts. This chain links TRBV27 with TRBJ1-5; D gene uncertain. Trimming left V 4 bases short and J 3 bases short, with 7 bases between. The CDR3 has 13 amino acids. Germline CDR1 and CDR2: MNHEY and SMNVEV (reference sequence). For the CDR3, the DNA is TGTGCCAGCAGTTCCGCGGTCAATCAGCCCCAGCATTTT. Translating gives CASSSAVNQPQHF.

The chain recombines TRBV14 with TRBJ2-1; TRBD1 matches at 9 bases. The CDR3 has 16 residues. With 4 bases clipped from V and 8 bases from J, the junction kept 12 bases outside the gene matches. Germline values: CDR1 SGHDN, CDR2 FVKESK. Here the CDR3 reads CASSLSGGTGFYEQFF. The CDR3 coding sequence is TGTGCCAGCAGCCTCTCAGGGGGGACAGGGTTCTATGAGCAGTTCTTC.

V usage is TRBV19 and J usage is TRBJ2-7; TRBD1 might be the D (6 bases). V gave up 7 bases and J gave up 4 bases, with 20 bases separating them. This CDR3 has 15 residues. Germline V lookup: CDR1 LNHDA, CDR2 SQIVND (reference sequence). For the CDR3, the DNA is TGTGCCAGTAAACCGGACAGTAAGAGGGGTTACGAGCAGTACTTC. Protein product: CASKPDSKRGYEQYF.